The TCR beta chain under discussion was sequenced for a study of T cells in Graves' hyperthyroidism and ophthalmopathy. With 4 bases removed from V and 1 base from J, the gap between germline ends came to 16 bases. CDR1 LGHNA and CDR2 YNFKEQ come from the germline V gene. CDR3 length equals 16 residues. TCR beta CDR3 region amplification was performed from RNA transcripts. HTBI primers were employed in a first-round RT-PCR of the TCR CDR3. TCRdb re-derived calls from the multiplex PCR reads in MiXCR, one entry per CDR3 protein. The sample shows 600,000 to 800,000 distinct CDR3 sequences, roughly 32% of them seen only once.

V is TRBV4-2 and J is TRBJ1-1, with D possibly being TRBD1 (5 bases). This TCR came from a woman aged 40-49 years with Graves' hyperthyroidism. The sequenced sample consisted of blood. The CDR3 coding sequence is TGTGCCAGCAGCCGAGGCTCGGGACTTCAGAACACTGAAGCTTTCTTT. It yields the protein CASSRGSGLQNTEAFF.